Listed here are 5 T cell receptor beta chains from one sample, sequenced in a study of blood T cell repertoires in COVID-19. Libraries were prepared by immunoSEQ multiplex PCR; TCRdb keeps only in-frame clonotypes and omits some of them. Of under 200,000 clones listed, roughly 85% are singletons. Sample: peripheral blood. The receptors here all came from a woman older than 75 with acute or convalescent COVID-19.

The CDR3 reads CASSLGPTDTQYF. For the CDR3, the DNA is TGTGCCAGCAGCTTGGGTCCGACAGATACGCAGTATTTT. The V gene is TRBV5-5, the J gene TRBJ2-3; D unclear. Germline CDR1 and CDR2: SGHKS and YYEKEE (reference sequence). The CDR3 is 13 residues long. The V end lost 0 bases, the J end lost 3 bases, and 5 bases lay between the germline ends. Based on the CDR3 plus reference TRBV5-5 and TRBJ2-3, the full variable domain is DAGVTQSPTHLIKTRGQQVTLRCSPISGHKSVSWYQQVLGQGPQFIFQYYEKEERGRGNFPDRFSARQFPNYSSELNVNALLLGDSALYLCASSLGPTDTQYFGPGTRLTVL.

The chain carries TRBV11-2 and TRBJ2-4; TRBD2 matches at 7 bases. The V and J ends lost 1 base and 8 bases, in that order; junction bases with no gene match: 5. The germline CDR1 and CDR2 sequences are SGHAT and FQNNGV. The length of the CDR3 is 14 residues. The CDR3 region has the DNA TGTGCCAGCAGCTTAGGGGTGGGAGGGGACATTCAGTACTTC. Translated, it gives CASSLGVGGDIQYF.

The CDR3 DNA is TGTGCCAGCAGCTTAAATGGCAGGGGGGTCGGTGGCTACACCTTC. This translates into CASSLNGRGVGGYTF. This chain connects TRBV7-3 to TRBJ1-2, with TRBD1 identical over 7 bases. CDR3 length equals 15 residues. CDR1 and CDR2 from the germline V gene are SGHTA and FQGTGA. V shed 1 base, J shed 7 bases, and the junction held 9 bases outside the gene matches.

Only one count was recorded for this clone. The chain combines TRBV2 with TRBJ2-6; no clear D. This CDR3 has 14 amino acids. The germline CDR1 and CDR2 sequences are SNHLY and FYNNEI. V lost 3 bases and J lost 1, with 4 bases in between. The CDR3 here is CASSEESGANVLTF. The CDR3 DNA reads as TGTGCCAGCAGTGAGGAGTCTGGGGCCAACGTCCTGACTTTC.

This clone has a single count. CDR3 sequence reads: CASSPPGGNEQYF. The CDR3 DNA reads TGTGCCAGCTCACCACCGGGGGGAAACGAGCAGTACTTC. This chain joins TRBV18 and TRBJ2-7; a weak D match, TRBD2 (6 bases). Germline lookup yields CDR1 KGHSH and CDR2 LQKENI. The CDR3 covers 13 residues. V was shortened by 0 bases and J by 5 bases, with 8 bases between the two germline ends. The whole variable domain, remainder taken from reference TRBV18 and TRBJ2-7, is NAGVMQNPRHLVRRRGQEARLRCSPMKGHSHVYWYRQLPEEGLKFMVYLQKENIIDESGMPKERFSAEFPKEGPSILRIQQVVRGDSAAYFCASSPPGGNEQYFGPGTRLTVT.